This TCR beta chain was captured in a study of cytomegalovirus exposure and HLA in healthy donors. In the PCR, 60 Vbeta and 13 Jbeta primers were used. In the authors' methods: A later analysis tallied tens of millions of unique TCR beta chains, approximately 10 million of them shared. Sequenced by immunoSEQ multiplex PCR; TCRdb stores in-frame clones only, minus some. The V and J calls and clone size were taken over from that table, and D and trimming were inferred from the DNA. The sample contains tens of thousands of clones, about 66% of which appear only once. Germline assignment: CDR1 LNHNV and CDR2 YYDKDF (reference sequence). V lost 0 bases to trimming and J lost 7 bases; unmatched junction nucleotides: 7. CDR3 size: 15 residues.

The chain employs TRBV15 and TRBJ1-2; 8 nucleotides align to TRBD1. This clonotype was obtained from a boy aged 10-17 years in good health and CMV-seropositive. The sequenced sample consisted of PBMCs. CDR3: CATSRDPQGESGYTF. CDR3 coding DNA: TGTGCCACCAGCAGAGATCCACAGGGGGAAAGTGGCTACACCTTC.